This T cell receptor (beta chain) was identified in a study of T-cell reconstitution after alpha-beta-depleted transplantation in children. This clonotype has ten or more counts. Its antigen is as yet unknown. The study, taken as a whole, reports: Recipient T cells and thymic progenitors that survived were the source of the high TCRbeta diversity seen at day 60 in some patients.

CDR3 length: 16 amino acids. Between the trimmed V and J ends, which lost 0 bases and 4 bases, there was a span of 15 bases. The germline gives CDR1 LGHNA, CDR2 YNFKEQ. Unique molecular identifiers were incorporated into the prepared TCRbeta library. TCRdb recomputed calls from the PCR reads with MiXCR, one row per CDR3 protein. This table holds 600,000 to 800,000 distinct CDR3 sequences, about 12% found once. The sequence was collected from a girl aged 2 to 10 with congenital amegakaryocytic thrombocytopenia, due to receive a stem cell transplant. The chain links TRBV4-2 to TRBJ2-5, with D possibly being TRBD2 (5 bases). The source was PBMCs, collected before TCRalphabeta/CD19-depleted stem cell transplant. The CDR3 region is CASSQDSSGWAETQYF. In DNA form, the CDR3 reads TGTGCCAGCAGCCAAGATTCAAGCGGATGGGCAGAGACCCAGTACTTC.